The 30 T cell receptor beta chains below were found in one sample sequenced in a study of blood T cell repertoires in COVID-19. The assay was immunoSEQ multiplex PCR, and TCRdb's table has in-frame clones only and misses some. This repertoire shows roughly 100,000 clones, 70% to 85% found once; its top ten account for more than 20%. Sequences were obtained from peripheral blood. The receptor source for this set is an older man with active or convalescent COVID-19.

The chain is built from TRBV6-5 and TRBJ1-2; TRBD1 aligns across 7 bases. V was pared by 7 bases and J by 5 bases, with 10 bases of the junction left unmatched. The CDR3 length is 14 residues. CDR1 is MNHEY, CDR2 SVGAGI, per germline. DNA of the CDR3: TGTGCCAGCAACCCCGGACAGGAGACTTATGGCTACACCTTC. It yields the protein CASNPGQETYGYTF.

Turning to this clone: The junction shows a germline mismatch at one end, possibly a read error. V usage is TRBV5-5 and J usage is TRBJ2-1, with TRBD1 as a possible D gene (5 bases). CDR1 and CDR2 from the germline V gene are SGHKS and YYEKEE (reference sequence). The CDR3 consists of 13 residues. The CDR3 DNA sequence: TGTGCCAGCACCTTGGACACTATCAATGAGCAGTTCTTC. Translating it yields CASTLDTINEQFF.

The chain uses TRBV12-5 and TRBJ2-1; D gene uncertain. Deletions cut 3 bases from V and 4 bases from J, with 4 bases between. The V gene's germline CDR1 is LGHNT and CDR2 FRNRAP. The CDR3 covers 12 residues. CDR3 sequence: CASGFGYNEQFF. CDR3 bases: TGTGCTAGTGGTTTCGGGTACAATGAGCAGTTCTTC.

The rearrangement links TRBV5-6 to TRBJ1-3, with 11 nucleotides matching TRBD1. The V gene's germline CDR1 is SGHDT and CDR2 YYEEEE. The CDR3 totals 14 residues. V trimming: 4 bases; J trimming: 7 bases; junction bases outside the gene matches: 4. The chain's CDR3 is CASSQDRGLNTIYF. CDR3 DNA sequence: TGTGCCAGCAGCCAGGACAGGGGGCTGAACACCATATATTTT.

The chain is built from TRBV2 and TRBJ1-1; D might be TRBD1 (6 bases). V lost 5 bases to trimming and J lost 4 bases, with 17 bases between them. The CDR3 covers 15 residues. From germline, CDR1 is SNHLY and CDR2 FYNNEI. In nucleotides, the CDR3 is TGTGCCAGCAGTATGGACAGTGCTGGAGGCACTGAAGCTTTCTTT. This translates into CASSMDSAGGTEAFF.

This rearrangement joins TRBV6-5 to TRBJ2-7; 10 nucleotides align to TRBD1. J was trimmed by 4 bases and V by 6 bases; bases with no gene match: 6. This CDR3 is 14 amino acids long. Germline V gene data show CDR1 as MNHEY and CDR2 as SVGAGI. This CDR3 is CASRNDRGRYEQYF. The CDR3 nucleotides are TGTGCCAGCAGAAACGACAGGGGGCGGTACGAGCAGTACTTC.

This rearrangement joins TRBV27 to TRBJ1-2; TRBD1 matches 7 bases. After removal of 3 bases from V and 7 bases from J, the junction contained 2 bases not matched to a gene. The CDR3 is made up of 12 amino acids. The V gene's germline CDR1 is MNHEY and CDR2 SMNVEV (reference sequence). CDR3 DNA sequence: TGTGCCAGCAGTTTCAGGGGGAGTGGCTACACCTTC. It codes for CASSFRGSGYTF.

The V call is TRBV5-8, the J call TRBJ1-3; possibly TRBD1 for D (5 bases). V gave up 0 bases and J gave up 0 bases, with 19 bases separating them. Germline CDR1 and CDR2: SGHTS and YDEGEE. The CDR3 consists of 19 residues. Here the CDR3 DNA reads TGTGCCAGCAGCTTGGCGGCAGGGTTCGAAATTGGCTCTGGAAACACCATATATTTT. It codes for CASSLAAGFEIGSGNTIYF.

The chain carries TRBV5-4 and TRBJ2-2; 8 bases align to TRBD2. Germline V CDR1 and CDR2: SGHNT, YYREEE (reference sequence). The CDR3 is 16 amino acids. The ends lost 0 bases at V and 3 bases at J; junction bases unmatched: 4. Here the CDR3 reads CASSLAGTSHTGELFF. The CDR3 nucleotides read TGTGCCAGCAGCTTGGCCGGGACTAGTCACACCGGGGAGCTGTTTTTT.

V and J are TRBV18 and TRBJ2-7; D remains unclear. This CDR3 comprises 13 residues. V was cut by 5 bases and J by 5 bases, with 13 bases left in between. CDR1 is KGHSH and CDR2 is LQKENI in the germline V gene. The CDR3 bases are TGTGCCAGCTCAGTCAGCATGGCGGACGAGCAGTACTTC. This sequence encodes CASSVSMADEQYF.

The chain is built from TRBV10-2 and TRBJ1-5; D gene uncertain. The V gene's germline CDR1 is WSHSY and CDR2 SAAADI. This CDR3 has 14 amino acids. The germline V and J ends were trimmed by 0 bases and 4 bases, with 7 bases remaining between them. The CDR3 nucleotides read TGCGCCAGCAGTGAGTCTGGGCTTAATCAGCCCCAGCATTTT. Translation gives CASSESGLNQPQHF.

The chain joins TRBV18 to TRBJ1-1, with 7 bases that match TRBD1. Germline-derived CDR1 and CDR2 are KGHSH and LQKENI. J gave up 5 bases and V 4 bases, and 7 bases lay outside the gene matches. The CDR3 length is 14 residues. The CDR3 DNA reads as TGTGCCAGCTCACAGGCTACAGGGGTTACTGAAGCTTTCTTT. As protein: CASSQATGVTEAFF.

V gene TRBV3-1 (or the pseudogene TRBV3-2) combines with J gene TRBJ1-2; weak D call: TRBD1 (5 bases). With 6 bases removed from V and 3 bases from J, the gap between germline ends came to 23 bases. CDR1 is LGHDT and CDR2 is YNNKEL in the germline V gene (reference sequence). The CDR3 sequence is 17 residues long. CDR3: CASSLQGLSDSHYGYTF. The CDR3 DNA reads TGTGCCAGCAGTCTTCAGGGATTATCCGACAGCCACTATGGCTACACCTTC.

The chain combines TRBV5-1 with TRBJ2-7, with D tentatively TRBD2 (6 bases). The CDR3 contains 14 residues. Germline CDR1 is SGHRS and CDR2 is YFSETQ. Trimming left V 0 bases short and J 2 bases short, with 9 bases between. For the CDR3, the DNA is TGCGCCAGCAGCTTGGCGCCGGGGGCCTACGAGCAGTACTTC. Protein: CASSLAPGAYEQYF.

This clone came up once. The CDR3 protein is CASSGLAGGYRRYGELFF. The CDR3 bases are TGTGCCAGCAGCGGACTAGCGGGAGGGTATAGAAGGTACGGGGAGCTGTTTTTT. V usage is TRBV9 and J usage is TRBJ2-2; 14 nucleotides match TRBD2. The CDR3 runs to 18 residues. The V gene's germline CDR1 is SGDLS and CDR2 YYNGEE. V was clipped by 3 bases and J by 7 bases; unmatched bases: 11.

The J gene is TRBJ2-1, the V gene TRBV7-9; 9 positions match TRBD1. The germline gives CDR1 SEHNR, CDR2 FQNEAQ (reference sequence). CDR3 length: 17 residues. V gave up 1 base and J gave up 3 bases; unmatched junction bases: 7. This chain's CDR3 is CASSLEPGTGLYNEQFF. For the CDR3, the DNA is TGTGCCAGCAGCTTAGAACCCGGGACAGGGCTCTACAATGAGCAGTTCTTC.

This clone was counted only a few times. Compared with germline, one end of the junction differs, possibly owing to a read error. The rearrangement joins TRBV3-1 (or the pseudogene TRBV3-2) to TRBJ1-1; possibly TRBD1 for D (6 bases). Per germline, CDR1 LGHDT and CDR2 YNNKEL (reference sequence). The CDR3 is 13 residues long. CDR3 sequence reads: CASSQGAQGRFLF. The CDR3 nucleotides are TGTGCCAGCAGCCAAGGGGCTCAGGGGCGGTTTCTCTTT.

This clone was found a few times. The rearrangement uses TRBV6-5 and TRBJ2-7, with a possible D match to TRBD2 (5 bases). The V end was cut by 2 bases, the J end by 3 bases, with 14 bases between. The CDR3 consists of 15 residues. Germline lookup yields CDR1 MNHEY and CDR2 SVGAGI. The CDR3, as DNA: TGTGCCAGCAGTTACGCAGGACTGACCTTCTACGAGCAGTACTTC. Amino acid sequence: CASSYAGLTFYEQYF.

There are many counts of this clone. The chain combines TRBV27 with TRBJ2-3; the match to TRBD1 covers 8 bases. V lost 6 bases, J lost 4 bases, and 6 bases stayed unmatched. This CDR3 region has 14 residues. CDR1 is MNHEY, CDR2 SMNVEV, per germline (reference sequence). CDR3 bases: TGTGCCAGCAGGTTACAGGGGGGAGCAGATACGCAGTATTTT. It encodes CASRLQGGADTQYF.

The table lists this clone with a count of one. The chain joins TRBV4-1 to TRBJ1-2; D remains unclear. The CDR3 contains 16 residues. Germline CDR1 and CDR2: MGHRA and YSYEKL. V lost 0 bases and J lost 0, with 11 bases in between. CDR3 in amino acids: CASSQDLTVPNYGYTF. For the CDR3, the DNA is TGCGCCAGCAGCCAAGATCTAACGGTCCCTAACTATGGCTACACCTTC.

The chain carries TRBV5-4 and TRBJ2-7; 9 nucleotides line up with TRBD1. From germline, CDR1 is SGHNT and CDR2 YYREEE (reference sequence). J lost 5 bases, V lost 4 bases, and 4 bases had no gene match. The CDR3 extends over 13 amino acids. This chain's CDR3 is CASSVDRGDEQYF. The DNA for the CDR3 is TGTGCCAGCAGCGTCGACAGGGGGGACGAGCAGTACTTC.

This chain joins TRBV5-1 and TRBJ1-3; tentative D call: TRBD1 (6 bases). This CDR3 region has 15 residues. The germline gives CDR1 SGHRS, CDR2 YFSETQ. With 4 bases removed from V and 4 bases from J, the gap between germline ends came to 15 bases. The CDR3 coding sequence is TGCGCCAGCAGCCAGGACAGCGGTCCGGGAAACACCATATATTTT. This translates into CASSQDSGPGNTIYF.

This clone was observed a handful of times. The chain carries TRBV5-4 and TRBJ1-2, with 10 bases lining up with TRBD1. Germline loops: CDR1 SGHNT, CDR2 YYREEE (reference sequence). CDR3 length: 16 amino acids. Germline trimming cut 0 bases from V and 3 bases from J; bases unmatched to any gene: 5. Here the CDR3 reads CASSLGGGTGDYGYTF. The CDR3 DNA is TGTGCCAGCAGCTTGGGGGGCGGGACAGGGGACTATGGCTACACCTTC.

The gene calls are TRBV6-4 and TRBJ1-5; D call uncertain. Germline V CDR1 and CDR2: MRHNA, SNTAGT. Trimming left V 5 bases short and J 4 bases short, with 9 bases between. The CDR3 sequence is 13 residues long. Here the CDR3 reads CASSIRENQPQHF. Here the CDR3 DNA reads TGTGCCAGCAGTATCCGGGAAAATCAGCCCCAGCATTTT.

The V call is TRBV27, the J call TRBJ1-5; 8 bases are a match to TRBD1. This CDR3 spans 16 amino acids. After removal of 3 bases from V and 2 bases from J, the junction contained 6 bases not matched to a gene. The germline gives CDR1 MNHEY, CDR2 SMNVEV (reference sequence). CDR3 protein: CASSFAAGGGNQPQHF. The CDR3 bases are TGTGCCAGCAGTTTTGCGGCAGGGGGCGGCAATCAGCCCCAGCATTTT.

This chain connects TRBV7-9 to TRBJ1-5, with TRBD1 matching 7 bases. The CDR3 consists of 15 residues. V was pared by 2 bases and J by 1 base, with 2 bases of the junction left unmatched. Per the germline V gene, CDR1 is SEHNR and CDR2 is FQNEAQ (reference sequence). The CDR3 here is CASSLQGVSNQPQHF. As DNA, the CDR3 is TGTGCCAGCAGCTTACAGGGGGTCAGCAATCAGCCCCAGCATTTT.

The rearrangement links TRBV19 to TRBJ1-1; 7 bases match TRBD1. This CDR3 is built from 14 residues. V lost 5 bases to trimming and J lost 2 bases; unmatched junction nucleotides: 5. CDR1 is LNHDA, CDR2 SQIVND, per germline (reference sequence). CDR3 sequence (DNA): TGTGCCAGTAGTCTACAGGGGAGAAACACTGAAGCTTTCTTT. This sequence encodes CASSLQGRNTEAFF.

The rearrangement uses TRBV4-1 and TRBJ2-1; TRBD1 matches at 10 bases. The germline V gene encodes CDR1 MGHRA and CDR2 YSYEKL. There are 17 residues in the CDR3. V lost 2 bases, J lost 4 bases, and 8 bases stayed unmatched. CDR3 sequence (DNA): TGCGCCAGCAGCCAAATACGACAGGGGGCCCCTTACAATGAGCAGTTCTTC. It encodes CASSQIRQGAPYNEQFF.

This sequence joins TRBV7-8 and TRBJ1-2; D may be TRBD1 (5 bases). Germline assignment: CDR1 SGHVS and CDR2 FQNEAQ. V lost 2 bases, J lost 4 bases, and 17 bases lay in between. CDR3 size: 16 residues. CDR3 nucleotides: TGTGCCAGCAGCTTACTAGTGCAGGGCCCTTTCTATGGCTACACCTTC. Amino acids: CASSLLVQGPFYGYTF.

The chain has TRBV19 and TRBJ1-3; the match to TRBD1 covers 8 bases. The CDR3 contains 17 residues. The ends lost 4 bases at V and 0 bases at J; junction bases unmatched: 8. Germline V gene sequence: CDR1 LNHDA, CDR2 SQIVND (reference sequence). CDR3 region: CASSTRDRLLSGNTIYF. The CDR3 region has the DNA TGTGCCAGTAGTACCCGGGACAGGCTTCTCTCTGGAAACACCATATATTTT.